This TCR beta chain was retrieved from a study of molecular identifiers for immune sequencing clone quantification. Study conclusions and caveats: Molecules of identical TCR sharing a barcode could underestimate highly expanded clone sizes. Over 99% of CMV-specific effector molecules, but under 1% of naive ones, were in clones above 20 copies.

In germline, CDR1 is MGHRA, CDR2 YSYEKL. This CDR3 has 17 amino acids. V shed 1 base, J shed 1 base, and the junction held 7 bases outside the gene matches. Library preparation followed earlier protocols using designated TCR primers. TCRdb independently ran MiXCR on the PCR reads; one entry per CDR3 protein. The repertoire holds under 650,000 distinct CDR3 sequences, 20% seen once, with roughly 0.9% in the top ten. This clonotype was observed a few times. Its specificity is not known. Sorting defined naive CD8 T cells as CD8+CD4-CCR7+CD45RA+. The sequence was obtained from a human donor in good health. Some libraries in this study had Jurkat cell RNA spiked in. The sequenced material came from naive CD8+ T cells from blood, with Jurkat cell RNA spiked in. Subset in this sample: FACS-sorted CD8+CD4-CCR7+CD45RA+ naive T cells. The chain recombines TRBV4-1 with TRBJ2-7; 10 bases are shared with TRBD2. The CDR3 sequence: CASSQVSSGGISYEQYF. The DNA for the CDR3 is TGCGCCAGCAGCCAAGTCAGTAGCGGGGGGATATCCTACGAGCAGTACTTC.